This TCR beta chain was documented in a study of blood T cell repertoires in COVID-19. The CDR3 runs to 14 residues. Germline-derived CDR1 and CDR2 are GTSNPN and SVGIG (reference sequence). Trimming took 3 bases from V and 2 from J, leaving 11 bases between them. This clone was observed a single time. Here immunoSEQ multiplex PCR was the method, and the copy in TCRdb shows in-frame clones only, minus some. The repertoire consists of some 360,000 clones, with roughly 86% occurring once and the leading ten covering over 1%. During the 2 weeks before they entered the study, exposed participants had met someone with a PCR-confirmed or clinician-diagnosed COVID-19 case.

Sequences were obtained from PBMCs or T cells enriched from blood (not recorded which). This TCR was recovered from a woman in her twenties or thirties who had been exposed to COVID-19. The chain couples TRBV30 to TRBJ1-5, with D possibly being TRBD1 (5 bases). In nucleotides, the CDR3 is TGTGCCTGGAGAGCCCAGGGTGGCAATCAGCCCCAGCATTTT. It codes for CAWRAQGGNQPQHF.